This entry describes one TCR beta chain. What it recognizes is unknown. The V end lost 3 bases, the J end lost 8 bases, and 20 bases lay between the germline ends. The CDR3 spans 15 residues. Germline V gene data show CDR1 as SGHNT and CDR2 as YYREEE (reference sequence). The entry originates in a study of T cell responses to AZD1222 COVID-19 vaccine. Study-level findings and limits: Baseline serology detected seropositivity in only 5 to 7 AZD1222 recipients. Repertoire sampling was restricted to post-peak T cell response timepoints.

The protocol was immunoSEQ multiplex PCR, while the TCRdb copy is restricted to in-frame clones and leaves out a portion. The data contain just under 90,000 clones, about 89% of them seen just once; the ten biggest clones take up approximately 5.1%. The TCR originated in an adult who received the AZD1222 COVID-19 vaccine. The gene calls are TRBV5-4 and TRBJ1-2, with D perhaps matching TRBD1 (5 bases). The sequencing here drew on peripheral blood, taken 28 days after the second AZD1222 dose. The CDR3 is CASSSTGRQGEGYTF. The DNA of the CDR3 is TGTGCCAGCAGCTCTACTGGCAGGCAGGGTGAGGGCTACACCTTC.